These 19 T cell receptor beta chains were sequenced from one sample in a study of cytotoxic CD8 clonotypes in ibrutinib-treated CLL (dated by TCRdb to about 2021). The receptor library was made with the immunoSEQ multiplex PCR assay. TCRdb stores this immuneACCESS table with in-frame sequences only. Part of the clones is absent; in the studies checked, under half of the shortfall reflects unresolved V genes, and no reason is known for the rest. The sample yields approximately 300,000 clones; almost 80% were counted once. The ten most abundant clones make up 6.7% of the sample. The sequenced sample was PBMCs, obtained before ibrutinib treatment. These receptors originate from a human donor with chronic lymphocytic leukemia.

The genes are TRBV29-1 and TRBJ2-1; 10 bases map to TRBD2. Losses at the gene ends were 6 bases for V and 8 bases for J; bases not matched to a gene: 13. CDR3 size: 15 residues. CDR1 is SQVTM and CDR2 is ANQGSEA in the germline V gene. This CDR3 is CSVAPLAGVSHEQFF. Written as DNA, the CDR3 is TGCAGCGTCGCGCCCCTAGCGGGAGTCAGTCATGAGCAGTTCTTC.

The rearrangement links TRBV6-1 to TRBJ2-1; 9 bases map to TRBD1. Germline trimming cut 9 bases from V and 7 bases from J; bases unmatched to any gene: 10. The CDR3 totals 14 residues. The V gene's germline CDR1 is MNHNS and CDR2 SASEGT. The CDR3, as DNA: TGTGCCAGTCACCGGGACAGGGCCTTTAATGAGCAGTTCTTC. Protein: CASHRDRAFNEQFF.

The chain recombines TRBV2 with TRBJ2-1; D is ambiguous. Germline V gene lookup returns CDR1 SNHLY and CDR2 FYNNEI. Trimming took off 8 bases at V and 10 bases at J, with 12 bases between the two ends. This CDR3 has 11 residues. The CDR3 loop is CASPLGMEQFF. Written as DNA, the CDR3 is TGTGCCAGCCCCTTGGGCATGGAGCAGTTCTTC.

This clone was picked up a small number of times. The chain carries TRBV25-1 and TRBJ1-1; possibly TRBD1 for D (6 bases). Trimming took 11 bases from V and 13 from J, leaving 23 bases between them. The CDR3 is 12 residues long. Germline V gene data show CDR1 as MGHDK and CDR2 as SYGVNS. CDR3 in amino acids: CAPDRVGAVCFF. The CDR3 nucleotides are TGTGCCCCAGATCGGGTGGGGGCAGTCTGTTTCTTT.

This chain links TRBV7-9 with TRBJ1-4; D may be TRBD1 (5 bases). The V end was cut by 4 bases, the J end by 0 bases, with 9 bases between. CDR3 length equals 15 residues. The germline gives CDR1 SEHNR, CDR2 FQNEAQ (reference sequence). CDR3 nucleotide sequence: TGTGCCAGCAGCTCCCAGGGATCAACTAATGAAAAACTGTTTTTT. Translation gives CASSSQGSTNEKLFF.

J is TRBJ2-3 and V is TRBV18, with TRBD2 identical over 9 bases. V was pared by 0 bases and J by 6 bases, with 10 bases of the junction left unmatched. Germline V gene data show CDR1 as KGHSH and CDR2 as LQKENI. This CDR3 is built from 17 residues. CDR3 DNA: TGTGCCAGCTCACCACCAGGAGCGGGAGGCTACCTTGATACGCAGTATTTT. It codes for CASSPPGAGGYLDTQYF.

The chain combines TRBV5-6 with TRBJ2-3, with 8 bases lining up with TRBD2. This CDR3 is 17 amino acids long. J lost 5 bases, V lost 3 bases, and 14 bases had no gene match. Germline V gene lookup returns CDR1 SGHDT and CDR2 YYEEEE. Here the CDR3 DNA reads TGTGCCAGCAGCTCCTTAGCCGGGGCGGGAGGAGGAGATACGCAGTATTTT. Its translation: CASSSLAGAGGGDTQYF.

The chain is built from TRBV6-5 and TRBJ2-5, with 7 positions matching TRBD1. With 1 base clipped from V and 5 bases from J, the junction kept 7 bases outside the gene matches. CDR1 is MNHEY, CDR2 SVGAGI, per germline. CDR3 size: 15 residues. This chain's CDR3 is CASSYWTGGRETQYF. For the CDR3, the DNA is TGTGCCAGCAGTTACTGGACAGGCGGTCGGGAGACCCAGTACTTC.

A single count supports this clone. V gene TRBV2 combines with J gene TRBJ2-2; 8 positions match TRBD2. Germline CDR1 and CDR2: SNHLY and FYNNEI. CDR3 length: 15 amino acids. J gave up 6 bases and V 6 bases, and 9 bases lay outside the gene matches. The CDR3 DNA sequence: TGTGCCAGCAGCCTCGGGACTAGAGGAGCCGGGGAGCTGTTTTTT. Translation: CASSLGTRGAGELFF.

This chain links TRBV6-5 with TRBJ2-7; 9 bases match TRBD2. J was trimmed by 3 bases and V by 3 bases; bases with no gene match: 6. This CDR3 has 15 amino acids. The germline gives CDR1 MNHEY, CDR2 SVGAGI. The CDR3 reads CASSYKASGNYEQYF. CDR3 DNA: TGTGCCAGCAGTTATAAGGCTAGCGGGAACTACGAGCAGTACTTC.

This chain uses TRBV6-6 with TRBJ2-5, with 7 bases aligning to TRBD2. J lost 7 bases, V lost 5 bases, and 1 base had no gene match. The CDR3 spans 11 residues. Germline CDR1 and CDR2: MNHNY and SVGAGI (reference sequence). CDR3 nucleotide sequence: TGTGCCAGCAGTACGGGAGGGACCCAGTACTTC. This gives the protein CASSTGGTQYF.

This clone was seen more than once but under ten times. This chain uses TRBV18 with TRBJ1-2; TRBD1 agrees at 9 bases. Germline trimming cut 0 bases from V and 8 bases from J; bases unmatched to any gene: 10. The germline CDR1 and CDR2 sequences are KGHSH and LQKENI. The CDR3 is 16 amino acids. The CDR3 loop is CASSPPERDRDHGYTF. Here the CDR3 DNA reads TGTGCCAGCTCACCACCAGAACGGGACAGGGACCACGGCTACACCTTC.

The chain joins TRBV19 to TRBJ2-7, with TRBD1 identical over 11 bases. The CDR3 is made up of 13 amino acids. Unmatched junction bases numbered 3, after V lost 4 bases and J lost 7 bases. CDR1 is LNHDA and CDR2 is SQIVND in the germline V gene (reference sequence). CDR3 region: CASSTDRGLEQYF. CDR3 nucleotide sequence: TGTGCCAGTAGTACGGACAGGGGGCTAGAGCAGTACTTC.

The chain uses TRBV30 and TRBJ2-1; D is perhaps TRBD1 or TRBD2 (6 bases each). Trimming removed 0 bases at V and 7 bases at J, with 13 bases between. Germline CDR1 reads GTSNPN; CDR2 reads SVGIG (reference sequence). The CDR3 length is 14 residues. DNA for the CDR3: TGTGCCTGGAGTGTAGGGGGGACCAAGAATGAGCAGTTCTTC. This gives the protein CAWSVGGTKNEQFF.

The rearrangement links TRBV30 to TRBJ2-3, with 8 nucleotides matching TRBD2. The CDR3 has 15 residues. The germline gives CDR1 GTSNPN, CDR2 SVGIG (reference sequence). The ends lost 1 base at V and 2 bases at J; junction bases unmatched: 5. This chain's CDR3 is CAWSGTSTYTDTQYF. The CDR3, as DNA: TGTGCCTGGAGTGGGACTAGCACATACACAGATACGCAGTATTTT.

CDR3 bases: TGTGCCAGCAGCAGGGGATCGTCGGAGACCCAGTACTTC. Amino acids: CASSRGSSETQYF. The chain employs TRBV9 and TRBJ2-5; TRBD1 is a possible D gene (5 bases). CDR3 size: 13 residues. Deletions cut 4 bases from V and 5 bases from J, with 12 bases between. The germline CDR1 and CDR2 sequences are SGDLS and YYNGEE.

This clone was detected only a few times. The chain links TRBV7-9 to TRBJ2-7; D remains ambiguous. Per the germline V gene, CDR1 is SEHNR and CDR2 is FQNEAQ (reference sequence). The CDR3 runs 13 residues. This CDR3 is CATTGPTAYEQYF. CDR3 nucleotides: TGTGCTACGACCGGCCCTACCGCCTACGAGCAGTACTTC.

In this sample, this clone turned up a few times. This chain links TRBV6-5 with TRBJ1-4; D is uncertain. Germline CDR1 reads MNHEY; CDR2 reads SVGAGI. The CDR3 sequence is 14 residues long. Trimming removed 10 bases at V and 2 bases at J, with 14 bases between. Here the CDR3 reads CATGREATNEKLFF. DNA for the CDR3: TGTGCCACGGGTCGGGAGGCGACTAATGAAAAACTGTTTTTT.

This chain links TRBV6-5 with TRBJ1-3; the match to TRBD1 covers 9 bases. CDR1 MNHEY and CDR2 SVGAGI come from the germline V gene. The CDR3 runs to 13 residues. V shed 6 bases, J shed 6 bases, and the junction held 3 bases outside the gene matches. The CDR3 here is CASRGQGLNTIYF. CDR3 DNA: TGTGCCAGCAGAGGACAGGGGTTAAACACCATATATTTT.